One and the same sample provided the 28 T cell receptor beta chains below, sequenced in a study of shared clonotypes between healthy human individuals (TCRdb year 2020). CD8 naive samples were CD45RO-negative cells positively selected for CCR7, giving a CD45RA+CCR7+ population that excluded TemRA cells. The library was made by the immunoSEQ multiplex PCR assay. TCRdb holds this immuneACCESS table with in-frame rearrangements only. Some clones are missing; in checked studies, unresolved V genes explain under half, and the rest has no known cause. The sample has just over 2,000,000 clones on record, 85% to 95% of them singletons. About 1.1% of the sample is held by the ten biggest clonotypes. The sequenced sample consisted of naive CD8+ T cells sorted from blood. Interpreted using the paper, the cell subset or site label stands for: CD45RA+CCR7+. These TCRs come from a man aged 18 to 29 in good health.

For this clone: Different DNA sequences within this sample yield the same CDR3. This chain links TRBV14 with TRBJ2-7; D not resolved. Trimming stripped 0 bases from V and 5 bases from J, with 5 bases between. The length of the CDR3 is 12 residues. The germline V gene encodes CDR1 SGHDN and CDR2 FVKESK. This CDR3 is CASSQDRDEQYF. Here the CDR3 DNA reads TGTGCCAGCAGCCAAGATCGCGACGAGCAGTACTTC.

The V and J genes are TRBV4-1 and TRBJ2-7, with 8 nucleotides matching TRBD1. The CDR3 extends over 15 amino acids. Trimming at V came to 6 bases and at J to 5 bases, leaving 12 bases not matched to a gene. CDR1 MGHRA and CDR2 YSYEKL come from the germline V gene. The CDR3 DNA reads TGCGCCAGCAGTTCCGTAGGACAGGGAGGAAACGAGCAGTACTTC. It encodes CASSSVGQGGNEQYF.

The chain recombines TRBV29-1 with TRBJ1-6; 7 nucleotides align to TRBD1. CDR1 is SQVTM and CDR2 is ANQGSEA in the germline V gene. The CDR3 loop spans 14 amino acids. The ends lost 5 bases at V and 5 bases at J; junction bases unmatched: 6. The CDR3 loop reads CSVSTGLDNSPLHF. The CDR3 DNA reads TGCAGCGTTTCGACAGGGCTAGATAATTCACCCCTCCACTTT.

The V gene is TRBV19, the J gene TRBJ1-5; D call uncertain. Trimming removed 3 bases from V and 3 bases from J, with 12 bases in between. The germline V gene encodes CDR1 LNHDA and CDR2 SQIVND (reference sequence). CDR3 size: 15 residues. This CDR3 is CASSMLGGFNQPQHF. CDR3 sequence (DNA): TGTGCCAGTAGTATGTTGGGCGGTTTCAATCAGCCCCAGCATTTT.

This chain connects TRBV6-6 to TRBJ2-6; TRBD1 is a possible D gene (6 bases). This CDR3 comprises 16 residues. Germline-derived CDR1 and CDR2 are MNHNY and SVGAGI (reference sequence). V was trimmed by 6 bases and J by 2 bases, leaving 14 bases between them. The CDR3 DNA reads TGTGCCAGCAGACCCCGGACAGACGCTGGGGCCAACGTCCTGACTTTC. It translates to CASRPRTDAGANVLTF.

The CDR3 region is CASSPRGFNTEAFF. CDR3 bases: TGTGCCAGTAGTCCCCGGGGGTTTAACACTGAAGCTTTCTTT. The chain uses TRBV19 and TRBJ1-1, with D possibly TRBD1 on 5 matching bases. With 5 bases removed from V and 2 bases from J, the gap between germline ends came to 12 bases. This CDR3 contains 14 residues. Germline loops: CDR1 LNHDA, CDR2 SQIVND (reference sequence).

This clone was seen a single time. The genes are TRBV11-1 and TRBJ2-5; TRBD2 matches at 9 bases. The CDR3 is 15 residues long. V was clipped by 3 bases and J by 4 bases; unmatched bases: 6. Germline lookup yields CDR1 SGHAT and CDR2 FQDESV (reference sequence). The CDR3 here is CASSFSGGIGETQYF. For the CDR3, the DNA is TGTGCCAGCAGCTTTAGCGGGGGAATTGGAGAGACCCAGTACTTC.

The rearrangement joins TRBV4-2 to TRBJ2-7, with 9 nucleotides matching TRBD1. The germline V gene encodes CDR1 LGHNA and CDR2 YNFKEQ. This CDR3 spans 17 amino acids. The ends lost 0 bases at V and 2 bases at J; junction bases unmatched: 8. DNA for the CDR3: TGTGCCAGCAGCCAAGATCTGGGGACAGGGATCCCCTACGAGCAGTACTTC. This sequence encodes CASSQDLGTGIPYEQYF.

The rearrangement joins TRBV7-8 to TRBJ1-5, with 7 bases fitting TRBD1. With V trimmed by 1 base and J by 6 bases, 9 bases remained unmatched. This CDR3 spans 16 amino acids. Germline V CDR1 and CDR2: SGHVS, FQNEAQ. CDR3 in amino acids: CASSLGAGGGGQPQHF. The CDR3 bases are TGTGCCAGCAGCTTAGGTGCAGGGGGAGGGGGTCAGCCCCAGCATTTT.

V is TRBV2 and J is TRBJ2-7; 8 bases line up with TRBD2. CDR1 and CDR2 from the germline V gene are SNHLY and FYNNEI. J lost 2 bases, V lost 5 bases, and 11 bases had no gene match. The CDR3 is 16 residues long. The CDR3 loop is CASSNRPLAETYEQYF. In DNA, the CDR3 is TGTGCCAGCAGTAACAGACCACTAGCGGAGACCTACGAGCAGTACTTC.

V usage is TRBV28 and J usage is TRBJ2-1, with TRBD2 matching over 11 bases. Germline V CDR1 and CDR2: MDHEN, SYDVKM. After removal of 9 bases from V and 7 bases from J, the junction contained 14 bases not matched to a gene. The CDR3 consists of 16 residues. The CDR3 bases are TGTGCCAGTAGCGGGGGGGCTATGTTGACGGTTAATGAGCAGTTCTTC. This encodes CASSGGAMLTVNEQFF.

The chain combines TRBV5-6 with TRBJ1-2; tentatively, D is TRBD1 (6 bases). Germline V lookup: CDR1 SGHDT, CDR2 YYEEEE. V lost 0 bases, J lost 1 base, and 13 bases lay in between. CDR3 length: 16 residues. Here the CDR3 reads CASSLEGGHLNYGYTF. The CDR3 nucleotides read TGTGCCAGCAGCTTGGAAGGGGGGCACCTTAACTATGGCTACACCTTC.

The CDR3 nucleotides read TGCAGCGTTGAATTCGTAGGGGGCATCACCGGGGAGCTGTTTTTT. Encoded protein: CSVEFVGGITGELFF. The chain joins TRBV29-1 to TRBJ2-2; 7 bases match TRBD1. The CDR3 contains 15 residues. Trimming at V came to 2 bases and at J to 4 bases, leaving 7 bases not matched to a gene. Germline CDR1 SQVTM, CDR2 ANQGSEA.

The chain is built from TRBV7-9 and TRBJ2-7, with D possibly TRBD2 on 6 matching bases. Trimming took 5 bases from V and 1 from J, leaving 15 bases between them. Per the germline V gene, CDR1 is SEHNR and CDR2 is FQNEAQ (reference sequence). The length of the CDR3 is 15 residues. CDR3 amino acids: CASSSSGEFSYEQYF. CDR3 sequence (DNA): TGTGCCAGCAGCAGTAGCGGAGAGTTTTCCTACGAGCAGTACTTC.

The rearrangement links TRBV29-1 to TRBJ2-5, with TRBD2 matching 12 bases. V dropped 4 bases and J dropped 5; count of bases not matched to a gene: 8. This CDR3 is 15 amino acids long. The germline V gene has CDR1 SQVTM and CDR2 ANQGSEA. CDR3 coding DNA: TGCAGCGTTGCCCCGACTAGCGGGAGAGGCGAGACCCAGTACTTC. It yields the protein CSVAPTSGRGETQYF.

The gene calls are TRBV4-2 and TRBJ1-2; D unclear. V dropped 2 bases and J dropped 8 bases, with 33 bases sitting between them. The CDR3 sequence is 20 residues long. CDR1 is LGHNA, CDR2 YNFKEQ, per germline. The CDR3 bases are TGTGCCAGCAGCCAAATAGTTGGCTCTGAGGGAGAGGGCGGTTTAGGAGGCTACACCTTC. Amino acids: CASSQIVGSEGEGGLGGYTF.

This chain uses TRBV19 with TRBJ1-2, with 7 bases identical to TRBD1. Germline-derived CDR1 and CDR2 are LNHDA and SQIVND (reference sequence). After removal of 5 bases from V and 3 bases from J, the junction contained 18 bases not matched to a gene. The CDR3 totals 18 residues. DNA for the CDR3: TGTGCCAGTAGTTCTCGACAGGGACACTCTTATTTGGACTATGGCTACACCTTC. Translating it yields CASSSRQGHSYLDYGYTF.

This clone has only one observation. The chain links TRBV4-2 to TRBJ1-1, with unresolved D. The V end was cut by 3 bases, the J end by 1 base, with 9 bases between. CDR3 length equals 14 residues. In germline, CDR1 is LGHNA, CDR2 YNFKEQ. The CDR3 coding sequence is TGTGCCAGCAGCCACCCTGACGGGAACACTGAAGCTTTCTTT. As protein: CASSHPDGNTEAFF.

V gene TRBV6-6 combines with J gene TRBJ2-2; 12 bases are a match to TRBD2. Germline V gene lookup returns CDR1 MNHNY and CDR2 SVGAGI (reference sequence). With V trimmed by 8 bases and J by 2 bases, 0 bases remained unmatched. There are 14 residues in the CDR3. CDR3 protein: CASGLAGNTGELFF. The CDR3 DNA reads as TGTGCCAGCGGACTAGCGGGAAACACCGGGGAGCTGTTTTTT.

The chain is built from TRBV5-1 and TRBJ2-7, with D perhaps TRBD2 (6 bases). The CDR3 loop spans 14 amino acids. Deletions cut 2 bases from V and 0 bases from J, with 9 bases between. Germline V CDR1 and CDR2: SGHRS, YFSETQ. CDR3 loop: CASSFSGNSYEQYF. The CDR3 DNA reads as TGCGCCAGCAGCTTTAGCGGAAACTCCTACGAGCAGTACTTC.

J is TRBJ1-1 and V is TRBV4-1; 7 nucleotides match TRBD1. The CDR3 totals 15 residues. J gave up 1 base and V 2 bases, and 4 bases lay outside the gene matches. Germline-derived CDR1 and CDR2 are MGHRA and YSYEKL. The CDR3 DNA reads as TGCGCCAGCAGCCAATGGGGGACAGCGAACACTGAAGCTTTCTTT. It yields the protein CASSQWGTANTEAFF.

The gene calls are TRBV11-1 and TRBJ2-5; 10 bases are shared with TRBD1. The CDR3 is 17 residues long. From germline, CDR1 is SGHAT and CDR2 FQDESV (reference sequence). The V and J ends lost 3 bases and 2 bases, in that order; junction bases with no gene match: 9. The chain's CDR3 is CASSFWDRGPPQETQYF. In DNA form, the CDR3 reads TGTGCCAGCAGCTTTTGGGACAGGGGACCCCCTCAAGAGACCCAGTACTTC.

A word on this clone: This specimen includes other DNA sequences encoding the same CDR3. The rearrangement uses TRBV30 and TRBJ2-1; D is unclear. The germline CDR1 and CDR2 sequences are GTSNPN and SVGIG (reference sequence). With 1 base removed from V and 7 bases from J, the gap between germline ends came to 5 bases. The CDR3 has 11 amino acids. The CDR3 region has the DNA TGTGCCTGGAGTGCCGTGAATGAGCAGTTCTTC. Translating it yields CAWSAVNEQFF.

Note on this clone: This CDR3 is also generated by other DNA sequences in the sample. The chain uses TRBV27 and TRBJ2-7; 8 nucleotides agree with TRBD1. This CDR3 region has 15 residues. CDR1 and CDR2 from the germline V gene are MNHEY and SMNVEV (reference sequence). After removal of 2 bases from V and 4 bases from J, the junction contained 7 bases not matched to a gene. CDR3 amino acids: CASSLIGTGDYEQYF. For the CDR3, the DNA is TGTGCCAGCAGTTTAATCGGGACAGGAGATTACGAGCAGTACTTC.

This sequence joins TRBV7-9 and TRBJ1-1; no firm D call. The CDR3 totals 14 residues. Germline-derived CDR1 and CDR2 are SEHNR and FQNEAQ (reference sequence). The ends were cut back, 4 bases at V and 2 bases at J, with 11 bases in the middle. CDR3 bases: TGTGCCAGCAGCTCATCCTCAGATAACACTGAAGCTTTCTTT. This codes for CASSSSSDNTEAFF. Full variable domain (missing parts from reference TRBV7-9 and TRBJ1-1): DTGVSQNPRHKITKRGQNVTFRCDPISEHNRLYWYRQTLGQGPEFLTYFQNEAQLEKSRLLSDRFSAERPKGSFSTLEIQRTEQGDSAMYLCASSSSSDNTEAFFGQGTRLTVV.

The chain recombines TRBV27 with TRBJ2-7, with TRBD1 identical over 8 bases. From germline, CDR1 is MNHEY and CDR2 SMNVEV (reference sequence). This CDR3 spans 16 amino acids. Trimming took 5 bases from V and 1 from J; bases not matched to a gene: 10. CDR3 amino acids: CASSPSRGQASYEQYF. CDR3 sequence (DNA): TGTGCCAGCAGTCCCAGTCGGGGACAGGCTTCCTACGAGCAGTACTTC.

As concerns this clone: Other DNA sequences in this sample translate to the same CDR3. The chain uses TRBV27 and TRBJ2-7; 10 bases are shared with TRBD1. The CDR3 is 15 residues long. V gave up 5 bases and J gave up 0 bases; unmatched junction bases: 4. Germline V gives CDR1 MNHEY, CDR2 SMNVEV (reference sequence). CDR3 sequence reads: CASSLGQGGSYEQYF. DNA of the CDR3: TGTGCCAGCAGTCTAGGACAGGGGGGCTCCTACGAGCAGTACTTC.

The V gene is TRBV4-1, the J gene TRBJ2-3; 9 nucleotides align to TRBD2. The CDR3 has 17 amino acids. Germline assignment: CDR1 MGHRA and CDR2 YSYEKL. The V and J ends lost 0 bases and 0 bases, in that order; junction bases with no gene match: 4. The CDR3 sequence is CASSQDRGGDSTDTQYF. CDR3 coding DNA: TGCGCCAGCAGCCAAGACCGCGGGGGGGATAGCACAGATACGCAGTATTTT.